This TCR beta chain was identified during a study of T cells in Graves' hyperthyroidism and ophthalmopathy. Study outcomes and limitations: Classification by a 13 V-J model distinguished ophthalmopathy from stable hyperthyroidism. Blood also contained most expanded thyroid clonotypes above 0.001.

The CDR3 runs to 15 residues. The germline gives CDR1 SEHNR, CDR2 FQNEAQ (reference sequence). The germline V and J ends were trimmed by 5 bases and 2 bases, with 14 bases remaining between them. Amplified regions were TCR beta CDR3 sequences from RNA transcripts. The HTBI set primed first-round TCR CDR3 RT-PCR. Via MiXCR, TCRdb re-called the multiplex PCR reads, giving one row per CDR3 protein. Of about 400,000 distinct CDR3 sequences in the sample, around 25% were seen once. This clonotype was counted only a few times. What it recognizes is unknown. The sample consisted of blood. This receptor was identified in a man aged 50 to 60 with Graves' hyperthyroidism. The genes are TRBV7-9 and TRBJ2-3; D is uncertain. CDR3 DNA sequence: TGTGCCAGCAGCCATTCCAGGAGTGACACAGATACGCAGTATTTT. It codes for CASSHSRSDTDTQYF. Variable domain in full (rest from reference TRBV7-9 and TRBJ2-3): DTGVSQNPRHKITKRGQNVTFRCDPISEHNRLYWYRQTLGQGPEFLTYFQNEAQLEKSRLLSDRFSAERPKGSFSTLEIQRTEQGDSAMYLCASSHSRSDTDTQYFGPGTRLTVL.